The clone carrying this T cell receptor beta chain was observed many times. Methods described previously, with TCR primers listed, were used for bulk TCR libraries. TCRdb itself ran the PCR reads through MiXCR, one entry per CDR3 protein. Altogether over 85,000 distinct CDR3 sequences are present, about a third being singletons, with the ten largest covering around a tenth. Naive CD8 libraries came from approximately 20,000 to 1,000,000 sorted cells with 10%, 30% or 50% RNA. The authors gated naive CD8 T cells as CD8+CD4-CCR7+CD45RA+ for sorting. The sample is drawn from a study of molecular identifiers for immune sequencing clone quantification. The CDR3 sequence is 13 residues long. Deletions cut 4 bases from V and 4 bases from J, with 8 bases between. The germline CDR1 and CDR2 sequences are MDHEN and SYDVKM.

The chain employs TRBV28 and TRBJ1-5; no firm D call. The sequence was collected from a human donor in good health. Some libraries in this study had Jurkat cell RNA spiked in. The source material was naive CD8+ T cells from blood, with Jurkat cell RNA spiked in. Described subset: FACS-sorted CD8+CD4-CCR7+CD45RA+ naive T cells. The CDR3 DNA reads TGTGCCAGCAGTTGGACGGGAAATCAGCCCCAGCATTTT. Protein sequence: CASSWTGNQPQHF. Supplemented by reference TRBV28 and TRBJ1-5, the full variable domain reads DVKVTQSSRYLVKRTGEKVFLECVQDMDHENMFWYRQDPGLGLRLIYFSYDVKMKEKGDIPEGYSVSREKKERFSLILESASTNQTSMYLCASSWTGNQPQHFGDGTRLSIL.